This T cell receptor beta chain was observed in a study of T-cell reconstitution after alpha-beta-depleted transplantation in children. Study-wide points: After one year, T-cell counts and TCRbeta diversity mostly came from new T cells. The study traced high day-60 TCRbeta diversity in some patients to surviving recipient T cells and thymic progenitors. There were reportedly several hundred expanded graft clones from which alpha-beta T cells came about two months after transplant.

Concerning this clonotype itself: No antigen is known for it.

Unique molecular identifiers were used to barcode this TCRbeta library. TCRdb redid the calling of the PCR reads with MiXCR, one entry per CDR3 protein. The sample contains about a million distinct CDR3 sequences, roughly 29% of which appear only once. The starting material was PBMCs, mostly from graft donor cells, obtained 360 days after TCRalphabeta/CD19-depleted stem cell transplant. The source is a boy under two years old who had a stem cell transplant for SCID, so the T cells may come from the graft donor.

The CDR3 region is CASSLYRYRWYEQYF. CDR3 nucleotides: TGTGCCAGCAGCTTGTATAGGTATAGGTGGTACGAGCAGTACTTC. This chain joins TRBV5-6 and TRBJ2-7; D is unclear. CDR3 length: 15 residues. Germline CDR1 and CDR2: SGHDT and YYEEEE. With 1 base removed from V and 4 bases from J, the gap between germline ends came to 15 bases.